The 15 T cell receptor beta chains listed next were all sequenced from one sample in a study of technical replicates of blood from four donors. Using immunoSEQ multiplex PCR, the repertoire was profiled, and TCRdb retains in-frame clones only, with some absent. The sample contains around 76,000 clones, over 75% of which appear only once. The sequenced material came from T cells isolated from PBMCs. Every receptor here comes from a human donor in good health.

The chain combines TRBV10-3 with TRBJ2-7; TRBD1 matches at 9 bases. The CDR3 runs to 16 residues. The germline V gene has CDR1 ENHRY and CDR2 SYGVKD. After removal of 5 bases from V and 2 bases from J, the junction contained 10 bases not matched to a gene. The CDR3 DNA follows: TGTGCCATCAGTAGAGTTCCGGGACAGGGTACCTACGAGCAGTACTTC. Protein sequence: CAISRVPGQGTYEQYF.

The chain recombines TRBV11-3 with TRBJ2-1; 11 positions match TRBD2. The CDR3 is 18 amino acids. Germline lookup yields CDR1 SGHNT and CDR2 YENEEA. The V and J ends lost 5 bases and 3 bases, in that order; junction bases with no gene match: 12. The CDR3 DNA is TGTGCCAGCAGCCCCGAATCCCCCCTAGCGGGAGGCTACAATGAGCAGTTCTTC. It yields the protein CASSPESPLAGGYNEQFF.

About this clone itself: A read error may produce the germline difference seen at one junction end. J is TRBJ2-2 and V is TRBV7-7; unclear D gene. CDR3 length: 13 amino acids. The germline gives CDR1 SSHAT, CDR2 FNYEAQ (reference sequence). The CDR3 region has the DNA TGTGCTAGCAGCTTAAGCTCCACCGGGGAGCTGTTTTTT. Amino acid sequence: CASSLSSTGELFF.

This clone was picked up one time. V is TRBV4-2 and J is TRBJ1-5; 7 bases line up with TRBD1. The CDR3 has 16 residues. V was pared by 4 bases and J by 1 base, with 7 bases of the junction left unmatched. Germline V gives CDR1 LGHNA, CDR2 YNFKEQ. CDR3 sequence reads: CASSREGTASNQPQHF. DNA of the CDR3: TGTGCCAGCAGCCGAGAAGGGACAGCCAGCAATCAGCCCCAGCATTTT.

The CDR3 nucleotides are TGTGCCAGCAGCGGTCAAGACTTACGTGGGCAGTACTTC. It encodes CASSGQDLRGQYF. V usage is TRBV6-5 and J usage is TRBJ2-7; D unclear. CDR3 length equals 13 residues. Germline-derived CDR1 and CDR2 are MNHEY and SVGAGI. With 6 bases removed from V and 9 bases from J, the gap between germline ends came to 18 bases.

The chain couples TRBV6-1 to TRBJ2-2; no definite D call. V was shortened by 0 bases and J by 0 bases, with 14 bases between the two germline ends. This CDR3 has 18 amino acids. Germline V gene sequence: CDR1 MNHNS, CDR2 SASEGT. The CDR3 sequence: CASSEASPTNANTGELFF. The CDR3 DNA is TGTGCCAGCAGTGAAGCGAGCCCCACTAACGCGAACACCGGGGAGCTGTTTTTT.

The J gene is TRBJ2-7, the V gene TRBV11-2; 12 bases are shared with TRBD2. The V segment lost 0 bases and the J segment 3 bases; nucleotides outside the gene matches: 3. The germline gives CDR1 SGHAT, CDR2 FQNNGV. The length of the CDR3 is 16 residues. This CDR3 is CASSLDGTSGYYEQYF. In DNA form, the CDR3 reads TGTGCCAGCAGCTTAGATGGGACTAGCGGGTACTACGAGCAGTACTTC.

The chain links TRBV9 to TRBJ1-4, with a possible D match to TRBD1 (5 bases). Germline CDR1 reads SGDLS; CDR2 reads YYNGEE. The V end was cut by 4 bases, the J end by 1 base, with 11 bases between. This CDR3 comprises 15 residues. The CDR3 nucleotides are TGTGCCAGCAGCACTCGGGGGAGAACTAATGAAAAACTGTTTTTT. It translates to CASSTRGRTNEKLFF.

V gene TRBV27 combines with J gene TRBJ2-7; 9 bases line up with TRBD1. J was trimmed by 0 bases and V by 2 bases; bases with no gene match: 5. This CDR3 has 16 amino acids. Germline CDR1 reads MNHEY; CDR2 reads SMNVEV (reference sequence). The CDR3 region is CASSLRGQGSSYEQYF. CDR3 DNA: TGTGCCAGCAGTTTAAGGGGACAGGGAAGCTCCTACGAGCAGTACTTC.

The chain couples TRBV6-5 to TRBJ2-1; D might be TRBD1 (6 bases). The CDR3 is 12 amino acids. The V and J ends lost 5 bases and 7 bases respectively, with 9 bases between them. Germline V gives CDR1 MNHEY, CDR2 SVGAGI. The CDR3: CASSPTGNEQFF. Here the CDR3 DNA reads TGTGCCAGCAGTCCTACAGGGAATGAGCAGTTCTTC.

The V and J genes are TRBV28 and TRBJ2-5; 7 positions match TRBD1. This CDR3 has 15 amino acids. The J segment lost 4 bases and the V segment lost 2 bases, leaving 7 bases of the junction unmatched. Germline V lookup: CDR1 MDHEN, CDR2 SYDVKM. Here the CDR3 DNA reads TGTGCCAGCAGTTTACTAGACAGGGTTGGAGAGACCCAGTACTTC. It codes for CASSLLDRVGETQYF.

The chain carries TRBV9 and TRBJ2-7; tentatively, D is TRBD1 (5 bases). The CDR3 sequence is 12 residues long. Trimming left V 4 bases short and J 6 bases short, with 11 bases between. In germline, CDR1 is SGDLS, CDR2 YYNGEE. For the CDR3, the DNA is TGTGCCAGCAGCCCCAGGGATTCCGAGCAGTACTTC. Its protein is CASSPRDSEQYF.

The CDR3 DNA reads TGTGCCAGCAGCTTTACTCTTGGGGACAACCTAAACTATGGCTACACCTTC. It translates to CASSFTLGDNLNYGYTF. The chain carries TRBV7-3 and TRBJ1-2; tentatively, D is TRBD1 (6 bases). Trimming removed 3 bases at V and 2 bases at J, with 19 bases between. The germline V gene has CDR1 SGHTA and CDR2 FQGTGA. The CDR3 runs 17 residues.

The chain has TRBV30 and TRBJ1-4; no definite D call. V was trimmed by 2 bases and J by 5 bases, leaving 9 bases between them. The CDR3 contains 13 residues. Per the germline V gene, CDR1 is GTSNPN and CDR2 is SVGIG (reference sequence). The CDR3 DNA is TGTGCCTGGAGTTGGAGCCCAAATGAAAAACTGTTTTTT. Protein product: CAWSWSPNEKLFF.

The chain uses TRBV6-5 and TRBJ1-2; possibly TRBD1 for D (6 bases). V lost 7 bases, J lost 4 bases, and 13 bases lay in between. The CDR3 has 13 residues. Germline V CDR1 and CDR2: MNHEY, SVGAGI. CDR3 region: CASKRTASYGYTF. The CDR3 DNA reads TGTGCCAGCAAACGGACAGCATCCTATGGCTACACCTTC.